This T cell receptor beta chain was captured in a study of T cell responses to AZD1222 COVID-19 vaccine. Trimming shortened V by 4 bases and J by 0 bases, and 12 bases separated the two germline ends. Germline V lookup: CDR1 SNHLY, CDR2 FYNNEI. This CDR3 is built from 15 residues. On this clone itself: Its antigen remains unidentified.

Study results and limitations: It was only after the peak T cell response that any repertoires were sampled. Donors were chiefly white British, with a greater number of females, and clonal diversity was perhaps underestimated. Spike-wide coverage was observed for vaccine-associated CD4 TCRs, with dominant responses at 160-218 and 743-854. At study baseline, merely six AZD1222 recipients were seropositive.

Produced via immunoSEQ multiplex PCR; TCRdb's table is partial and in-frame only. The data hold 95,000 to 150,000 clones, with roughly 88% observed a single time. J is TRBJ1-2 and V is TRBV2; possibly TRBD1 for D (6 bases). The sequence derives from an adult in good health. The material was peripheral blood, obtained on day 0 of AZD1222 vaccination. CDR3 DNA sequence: TGTGCCAGCAGTGGCCACAGGGCTGCTAACTATGGCTACACCTTC. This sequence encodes CASSGHRAANYGYTF.